The rows below give T cell receptor beta chains drawn from one sample of a study of blood T cells in healthy people across ages. Each CDR3 protein gets one entry after TCRdb re-called the 5' RACE reads with MiXCR. The table has hundreds of thousands of distinct CDR3 sequences, under 55% seen once; the top ten hold 20% to 25%. Material: blood. All receptors come from a man aged 80 or over in good health. Each CDR3 is given with its conserved first and last residue. D genes are given only for firm matches. Clone size is not always given. Where it is, it says once, few, many or a class for expanded clones.

J gene,clone size,D gene,V gene,CDR3 protein,CDR3 DNA
TRBJ2-1,NA,TRBD1,TRBV2,CASFGPGTGVDEQFF,TGTGCCAGCTTCGGTCCCGGGACAGGGGTCGATGAGCAGTTCTTC
TRBJ2-3,NA,NA,TRBV7-9,CATGGTDTQYF,TGTGCCACCGGCGGCACAGATACGCAGTATTTT
TRBJ2-5,NA,NA,TRBV10-1,CASSEGLQETQYF,TGCGCCAGCAGTGAAGGTTTGCAAGAGACCCAGTACTTC
TRBJ1-4,NA,NA,TRBV7-2,CASSQGRGGVQEKLFF,TGTGCCAGCAGCCAAGGAAGGGGGGGCGTTCAAGAAAAACTGTTTTTT
TRBJ2-6,NA,NA,TRBV4-2,CASSPRVGVAGANVLTF,TGTGCCAGCAGCCCCCGGGTGGGGGTAGCTGGGGCCAACGTCCTGACTTTC
TRBJ2-3,few,TRBD2,TRBV5-1,CASRTGTSGSGDTQYF,TGCGCCAGCAGAACCGGGACTAGCGGGAGTGGAGATACGCAGTATTTT
TRBJ1-4,NA,NA,TRBV20-1,CSARLTGGSEKLFF,TGCAGTGCTAGGTTAACCGGAGGGAGCGAAAAACTGTTTTTT
TRBJ2-3,NA,TRBD1,TRBV29-1,CSGALQGSTDTQYF,TGCAGCGGGGCCCTACAGGGGTCCACAGATACGCAGTATTTT
TRBJ2-7,NA,TRBD1,TRBV6-5,CASRPVRTGDHEQYF,TGTGCCAGCAGGCCAGTTCGGACAGGGGACCATGAGCAGTACTTC
TRBJ2-7,NA,NA,TRBV3-1,CASSTGTQTYEQYF,TGTGCCAGCAGCACCGGGACTCAGACCTACGAGCAGTACTTC
TRBJ2-5,NA,TRBD1,TRBV7-2,CASRQNRGLGETQYF,TGTGCCAGCCGCCAAAACAGGGGGCTTGGGGAGACCCAGTACTTC
TRBJ2-3,many,TRBD2,TRBV7-2,CASSSNAGGTTDTQYF,TGTGCCAGCAGCTCGAATGCGGGGGGGACCACAGATACGCAGTATTTT
TRBJ2-4,NA,TRBD2,TRBV27,CASSPSLAGVGQYF,TGTGCCAGCAGTCCATCACTAGCGGGAGTTGGGCAGTACTTC
TRBJ1-2,few,NA,TRBV20-1,CSAEGNSRYGYTF,TGCAGTGCTGAGGGGAACAGTCGCTATGGCTACACCTTC
TRBJ1-4,few,TRBD1,TRBV7-2,CASSLGDREWEKLFF,TGTGCCAGCAGCTTAGGGGACAGGGAGTGGGAAAAACTGTTTTTT
TRBJ2-7,few,TRBD1,TRBV7-9,CASSPRTGRTYEQYF,TGTGCCAGCAGCCCTAGGACAGGGAGGACCTACGAGCAGTACTTC